The 2 T cell receptor beta chains reported below all come from one sample, sequenced in a study of blood T cell repertoires in COVID-19. The data were produced by immunoSEQ multiplex PCR, yet TCRdb's version contains in-frame clones alone and is incomplete. The repertoire holds 250,000 or so clones, with about four fifths as singletons. Sequencing was done on a sample of peripheral blood. Source of these receptors: a woman younger than 30 with acute or convalescent COVID-19.

The chain recombines TRBV19 with TRBJ2-7; tentative D call: TRBD2 (7 bases). The CDR3 totals 16 residues. Trimming shortened V by 0 bases and J by 2 bases, and 14 bases separated the two germline ends. Germline CDR1 reads LNHDA; CDR2 reads SQIVND (reference sequence). CDR3 in DNA: TGTGCCAGTAGTATAGATATGCGGGGGCACCCCTACGAGCAGTACTTC. This gives the protein CASSIDMRGHPYEQYF. The whole variable domain, remainder taken from reference TRBV19 and TRBJ2-7, is DGGITQSPKYLFRKEGQNVTLSCEQNLNHDAMYWYRQDPGQGLRLIYYSQIVNDFQKGDIAEGYSVSREKKESFPLTVTSAQKNPTAFYLCASSIDMRGHPYEQYFGPGTRLTVT.

V gene TRBV28 combines with J gene TRBJ1-6, with 7 positions matching TRBD1. Trimming at V came to 2 bases and at J to 3 bases, leaving 13 bases not matched to a gene. The CDR3 spans 19 residues. The V gene's germline CDR1 is MDHEN and CDR2 SYDVKM. The CDR3 nucleotides are TGTGCCAGCAGTTTAATGTTAGAGGGACAGCCCTACTATAATTCACCCCTCCACTTT. It translates to CASSLMLEGQPYYNSPLHF.